Sequencing of this TCR beta chain was carried out in a study of shared clonotypes between healthy human individuals. Overall study context: CD4 naive and memory got three plates each, CD8 naive two, CD8 memory one.

Naive CD8 populations comprised CD45RO-negative cells positively selected for CCR7, excluding terminally differentiated effector memory CD45RA+ cells. General study findings and limits: Depth was large, yet rarefaction showed that sorted-subset sequencing was incomplete. For naive CD4 cells, roughly 4.6% of clonotypes were shared across a handful of donors.

The CDR3 runs to 15 residues. Germline V CDR1 and CDR2: LGHNA, YNFKEQ. Trimming took off 1 base at V and 0 bases at J, with 9 bases between the two ends. As for this clone: Its antigen is unknown.

Repertoires were generated with immunoSEQ multiplex PCR, while TCRdb's copy carries only in-frame clones and drops some. Among about 1,800,000 clones listed, approximately 95% were seen once. Sample: naive CD8+ T cells sorted from blood. The sequence derives from a man younger than 35 in good health. This rearrangement joins TRBV4-2 to TRBJ1-2; D is undetermined. The CDR3 is CASSQVETANYGYTF. CDR3 in DNA: TGTGCCAGCAGCCAAGTTGAAACAGCTAACTATGGCTACACCTTC.